This T cell receptor (beta chain) emerged from a study of blood T cell repertoires in COVID-19. Study as a whole: Samples came from the United States, Italy and Spain, spanning acute and convalescent COVID-19. PBMCs, B-cell-depleted T cells, or T cells provided the cDNA or gDNA that made up the material.

Germline CDR1 MNHEY, CDR2 SVGAGI. The CDR3 is made up of 13 amino acids. Deletions cut 6 bases from V and 5 bases from J, with 13 bases between. Per the authors' pipeline: Amplified reference gene primers provided the basis for estimating nucleated cell counts. The method was immunoSEQ multiplex PCR; TCRdb's version includes in-frame clones alone and lacks a portion of them. V and J calls and clone size are copied from that table; D and trimming were computed from the DNA. The table lists about 50,000 clones, 83% of them singletons. The clonotype originates from a man aged 40-55 years with acute or convalescent COVID-19. The specimen sequenced was peripheral blood. V is TRBV6-5 and J is TRBJ2-5, with a tentative D call TRBD2 (5 bases). CDR3 nucleotide sequence: TGTGCCAGCAGGAGGGTAGTCGAGGAGACCCAGTACTTC. It encodes CASRRVVEETQYF.